The rows below give T cell receptor beta chains drawn from one sample of a study of vaccination effects on CD4 cells after COVID-19. Which antigens these TCRs recognize remains unknown. Clones were read by immunoSEQ multiplex PCR, and TCRdb kept only the in-frame ones, dropping some. The table shows tens of thousands of clones, with roughly 72% occurring only once. The sequencing here drew on CD4+ T cells from PBMCs cultured with HCoV-NL63 spike peptides, taken before COVID-19 vaccination. These receptors originate from a human donor who received a COVID-19 vaccine. CDR3s include the opening cysteine and the closing phenylalanine or tryptophan. Each record gives: V gene, clone size, J gene, D gene, CDR3 DNA, CDR3 protein. The D gene is left open where the match is weak. Rows give clone size only sometimes, using once, few, many, or a class for an expanded clone.

TRBV19	-	TRBJ2-7	TRBD2	TGTGCCAGTAGTATCGGACTAGCGGGAGGTGGCGAGCAGTACTTC	CASSIGLAGGGEQYF
TRBV5-1	-	TRBJ1-2	-	TGCGCCAGCAGCTTGGCTGTGGGCCCACCCTATGGCTACACCTTC	CASSLAVGPPYGYTF
TRBV7-9	medium-sized	TRBJ1-1	-	TGTGCCAGCAGCTTAGATAACGGGCAGGGTAACCCTGAAGCTTTCTTT	CASSLDNGQGNPEAFF
TRBV5-1	-	TRBJ2-3	TRBD1	TGCGCCAGCAGCCGGGAGACAGGGGGCTACACAGATACGCAGTATTTT	CASSRETGGYTDTQYF
TRBV27	-	TRBJ1-5	-	TGTGCCAGCAGTCCGCGGTGGAGGGGCGCAAATCAGCCCCAGCATTTT	CASSPRWRGANQPQHF
TRBV7-9	-	TRBJ2-5	-	TGTGCCAGCAGCTTAGCCCTGGAGGCCCAAGAGACCCAGTACTTC	CASSLALEAQETQYF
TRBV5-4	-	TRBJ2-7	-	TGTGCCAGCAGCTTGGTGGGGGCATCTTCCTACGAGCAGTACTTC	CASSLVGASSYEQYF
TRBV5-1	-	TRBJ1-1	-	TGCGCCAGCAGCGTCGGGATACTGAACACTGAAGCTTTCTTT	CASSVGILNTEAFF
TRBV5-6	-	TRBJ2-3	-	TGTGCCAGCAGCTTCGGGAGAGCCGATACGCAGTATTTT	CASSFGRADTQYF
TRBV10-1	-	TRBJ1-1	TRBD1	TGCGCCAGTGGGCCATTGGGAGGGACAGGGGACACTGAAGCTTTCTTT	CASGPLGGTGDTEAFF
TRBV2	once	TRBJ2-4	TRBD2	TGTGCCAGCAGTGACGGGTGGACTAGCGCAGCCAAAAACATTCAGTACTTC	CASSDGWTSAAKNIQYF
TRBV3-1/TRBV3-2	few	TRBJ2-7	TRBD2	TGTGCCAGCAGCCAACTAGCGGGGGGCTACGAGCAGTACTTC	CASSQLAGGYEQYF
TRBV9	few	TRBJ2-7	-	TGTGCCAGCAGCTTCAGCGCGGAATCCTACGAGCAGTACTTC	CASSFSAESYEQYF
TRBV6-5	few	TRBJ1-2	-	TGTGCCAGCACCTCTGCGGGGCAGTTTGATGGCTACACCTTC	CASTSAGQFDGYTF
TRBV3-1/TRBV3-2	few	TRBJ1-2	-	TGTGCCAGCAGCCAAGCTCGCTCATACACCTTC	CASSQARSYTF
TRBV7-8	-	TRBJ1-5	-	TGTGCCAGCAGCTCTCAGGGGCCCAATCAGCCCCAGCATTTT	CASSSQGPNQPQHF
TRBV19	-	TRBJ1-4	-	TGTGCCAGTAGTATAGGCAGGGGAAAAGAAAAACTGTTTTTT	CASSIGRGKEKLFF
TRBV9	-	TRBJ2-2	TRBD1	TGTGCCAGCAGCGTAGTGGGACAGGGTAAAACCGGGGAGCTGTTTTTT	CASSVVGQGKTGELFF
TRBV6-1	-	TRBJ2-1	-	TGTGCCAGCAGTGACATACTCATTAGGGTGGAGCAGTTCTTC	CASSDILIRVEQFF
TRBV27	-	TRBJ2-1	-	TGTGCCAGCAGTTTGGGCAGCGTCAATGAGCAGTTCTTC	CASSLGSVNEQFF
TRBV11-3	-	TRBJ2-3	-	TGTGCCAGCAGCTTAGGCGGGACTTTGACAGATACGCAGTATTTT	CASSLGGTLTDTQYF
TRBV2	-	TRBJ2-7	TRBD2	TGTGCCAGCAGTCAAGGGGAGGGGAGAGAGCAGTACTTC	CASSQGEGREQYF